This T cell receptor (beta chain) was retrieved from a study of blood T cell repertoires in COVID-19. Study-wide background: The United States, Italy and Spain supplied acute and convalescent COVID-19 samples.

The CDR3 runs to 16 residues. Germline V gene data show CDR1 as MDHEN and CDR2 as SYDVKM. The V segment lost 10 bases and the J segment 2 bases; nucleotides outside the gene matches: 14. Ages ranged from roughly 18 to 100 years, with residence in about two dozen US areas. TCRdb keeps only in-frame clones here, not all; method: immunoSEQ multiplex PCR. The sample consists of roughly 200,000 clones, 80% to 90% of them appearing once. The chain joins TRBV28 to TRBJ2-3, with 8 bases that match TRBD1. This sequence originates from a man aged 18 to 35 with acute COVID-19. Sample: PBMCs or T cells enriched from blood (not recorded which). The CDR3 nucleotides read TGTGCCAACGACATAGGGTGGGACAGGTCCACAGATACGCAGTATTTT. Translating gives CANDIGWDRSTDTQYF.